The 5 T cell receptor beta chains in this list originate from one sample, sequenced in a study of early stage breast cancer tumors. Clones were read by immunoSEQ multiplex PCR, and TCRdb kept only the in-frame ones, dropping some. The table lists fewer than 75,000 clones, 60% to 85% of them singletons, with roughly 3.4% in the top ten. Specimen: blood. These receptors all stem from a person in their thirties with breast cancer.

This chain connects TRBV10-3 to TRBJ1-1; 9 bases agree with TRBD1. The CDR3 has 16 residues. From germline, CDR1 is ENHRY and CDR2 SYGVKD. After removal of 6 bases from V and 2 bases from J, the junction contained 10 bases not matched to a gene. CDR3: CAISEGTGSLNTEAFF. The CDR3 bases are TGTGCCATCAGCGAGGGGACAGGGTCCTTAAACACTGAAGCTTTCTTT.

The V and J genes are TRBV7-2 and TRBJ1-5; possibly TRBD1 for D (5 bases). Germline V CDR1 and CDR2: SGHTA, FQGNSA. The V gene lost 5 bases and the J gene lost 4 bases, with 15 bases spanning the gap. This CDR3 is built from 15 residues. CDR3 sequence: CASSPRREGNQPQHF. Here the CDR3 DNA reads TGTGCCAGCAGCCCGCGTCGGGAGGGGAATCAGCCCCAGCATTTT.

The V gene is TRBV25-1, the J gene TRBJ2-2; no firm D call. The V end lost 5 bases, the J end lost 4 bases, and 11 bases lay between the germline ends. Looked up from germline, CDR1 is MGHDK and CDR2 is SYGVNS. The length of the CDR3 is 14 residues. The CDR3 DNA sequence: TGTGCCAGCAGTCCAAGGATGGGCACCGGGGAGCTGTTTTTT. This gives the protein CASSPRMGTGELFF. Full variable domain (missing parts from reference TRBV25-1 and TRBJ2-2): EADIYQTPRYLVIGTGKKITLECSQTMGHDKMYWYQQDPGMELHLIHYSYGVNSTEKGDLSSESTVSRIRTEHFPLTLESARPSHTSQYLCASSPRMGTGELFFGEGSRLTVL.

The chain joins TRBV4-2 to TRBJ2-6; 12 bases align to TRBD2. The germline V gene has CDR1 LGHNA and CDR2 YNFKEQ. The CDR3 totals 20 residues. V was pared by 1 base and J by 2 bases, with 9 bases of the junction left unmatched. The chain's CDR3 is CASSQVGRTSGKAGANVLTF. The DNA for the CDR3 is TGTGCCAGCAGCCAAGTTGGGAGGACTAGCGGGAAGGCTGGGGCCAACGTCCTGACTTTC.

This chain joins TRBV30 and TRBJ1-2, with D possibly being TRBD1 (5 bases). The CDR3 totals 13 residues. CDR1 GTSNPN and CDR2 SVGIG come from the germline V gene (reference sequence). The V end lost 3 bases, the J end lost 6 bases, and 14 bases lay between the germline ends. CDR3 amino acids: CAWSPDSRDGYTF. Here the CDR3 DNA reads TGTGCCTGGAGCCCCGACAGTCGGGATGGCTACACCTTC. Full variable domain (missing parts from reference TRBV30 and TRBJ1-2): SQTIHQWPATLVQPVGSPLSLECTVEGTSNPNLYWYRQAAGRGLQLLFYSVGIGQISSEVPQNLSASRPQDRQFILSSKKLLLSDSGFYLCAWSPDSRDGYTFGSGTRLTVV.